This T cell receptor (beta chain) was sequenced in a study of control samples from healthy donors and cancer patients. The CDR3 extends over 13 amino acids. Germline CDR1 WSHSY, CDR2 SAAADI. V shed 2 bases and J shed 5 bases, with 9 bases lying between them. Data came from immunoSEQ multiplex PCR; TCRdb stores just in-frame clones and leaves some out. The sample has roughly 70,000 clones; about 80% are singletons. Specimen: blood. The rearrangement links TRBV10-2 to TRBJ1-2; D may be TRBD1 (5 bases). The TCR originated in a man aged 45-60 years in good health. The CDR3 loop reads CASSEVGGYGYTF. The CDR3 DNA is TGCGCCAGCAGTGAGGTGGGGGGATATGGCTACACCTTC.